This T cell receptor beta chain stems from a study of blood T cell repertoires in COVID-19. The overall study: Spain, Italy and the United States supplied samples that represented acute and convalescent COVID-19.

This clone was found once. This sample also contains other DNA sequences that code for the same CDR3. In the authors' workflow: The assay estimated nucleated cells by amplifying reference gene primers. TCRdb keeps only in-frame clones here, not all; method: immunoSEQ multiplex PCR. V, J and clone size reflect that table, while D and trimming were determined from the DNA. Of over 150,000 clones in the sample, about 80% are singletons; the top ten hold 3.4%. The study drew participants aged about 18 to 90 years from about two dozen US areas. This clonotype was sampled from a woman aged 55 to 70 who had recovered from COVID-19. Sample: PBMCs or T cells enriched from blood (not recorded which).

The CDR3 region is CASRPTGYEQYF. The CDR3 DNA reads TGTGCCAGCAGGCCGACAGGGTACGAGCAGTACTTC. The chain joins TRBV6-5 to TRBJ2-7; 7 nucleotides line up with TRBD1. The CDR3 sequence is 12 residues long. In germline, CDR1 is MNHEY, CDR2 SVGAGI. V shed 6 bases and J 4 bases; nucleotides not matched to a gene: 3.